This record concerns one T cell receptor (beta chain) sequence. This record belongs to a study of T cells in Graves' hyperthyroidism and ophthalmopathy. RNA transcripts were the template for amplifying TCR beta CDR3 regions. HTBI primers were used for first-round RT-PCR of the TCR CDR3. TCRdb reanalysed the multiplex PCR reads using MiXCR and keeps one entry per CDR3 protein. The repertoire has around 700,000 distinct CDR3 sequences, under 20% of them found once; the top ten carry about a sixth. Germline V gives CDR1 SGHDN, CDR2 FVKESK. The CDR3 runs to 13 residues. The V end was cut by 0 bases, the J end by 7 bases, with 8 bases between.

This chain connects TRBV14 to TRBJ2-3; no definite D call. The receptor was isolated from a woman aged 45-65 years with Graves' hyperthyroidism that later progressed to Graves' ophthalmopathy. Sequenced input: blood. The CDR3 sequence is CASSQEVLYTQYF. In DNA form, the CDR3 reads TGTGCCAGCAGCCAAGAAGTGTTATATACGCAGTATTTT.